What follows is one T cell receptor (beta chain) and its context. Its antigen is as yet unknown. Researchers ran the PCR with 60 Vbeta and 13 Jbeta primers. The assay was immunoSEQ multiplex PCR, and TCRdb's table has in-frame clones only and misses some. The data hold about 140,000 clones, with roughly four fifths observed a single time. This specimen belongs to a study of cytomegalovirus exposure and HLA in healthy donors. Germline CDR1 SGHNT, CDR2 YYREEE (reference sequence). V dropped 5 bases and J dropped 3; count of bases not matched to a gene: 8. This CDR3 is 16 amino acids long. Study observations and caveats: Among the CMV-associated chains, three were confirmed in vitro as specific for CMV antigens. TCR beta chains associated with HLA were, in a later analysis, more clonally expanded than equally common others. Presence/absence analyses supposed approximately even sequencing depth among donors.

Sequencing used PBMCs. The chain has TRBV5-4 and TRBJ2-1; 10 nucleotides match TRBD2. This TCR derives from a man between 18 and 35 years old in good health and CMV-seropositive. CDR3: CASRHPLAGDYNEQFF. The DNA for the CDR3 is TGTGCCAGCAGGCATCCGCTAGCGGGAGACTACAATGAGCAGTTCTTC.